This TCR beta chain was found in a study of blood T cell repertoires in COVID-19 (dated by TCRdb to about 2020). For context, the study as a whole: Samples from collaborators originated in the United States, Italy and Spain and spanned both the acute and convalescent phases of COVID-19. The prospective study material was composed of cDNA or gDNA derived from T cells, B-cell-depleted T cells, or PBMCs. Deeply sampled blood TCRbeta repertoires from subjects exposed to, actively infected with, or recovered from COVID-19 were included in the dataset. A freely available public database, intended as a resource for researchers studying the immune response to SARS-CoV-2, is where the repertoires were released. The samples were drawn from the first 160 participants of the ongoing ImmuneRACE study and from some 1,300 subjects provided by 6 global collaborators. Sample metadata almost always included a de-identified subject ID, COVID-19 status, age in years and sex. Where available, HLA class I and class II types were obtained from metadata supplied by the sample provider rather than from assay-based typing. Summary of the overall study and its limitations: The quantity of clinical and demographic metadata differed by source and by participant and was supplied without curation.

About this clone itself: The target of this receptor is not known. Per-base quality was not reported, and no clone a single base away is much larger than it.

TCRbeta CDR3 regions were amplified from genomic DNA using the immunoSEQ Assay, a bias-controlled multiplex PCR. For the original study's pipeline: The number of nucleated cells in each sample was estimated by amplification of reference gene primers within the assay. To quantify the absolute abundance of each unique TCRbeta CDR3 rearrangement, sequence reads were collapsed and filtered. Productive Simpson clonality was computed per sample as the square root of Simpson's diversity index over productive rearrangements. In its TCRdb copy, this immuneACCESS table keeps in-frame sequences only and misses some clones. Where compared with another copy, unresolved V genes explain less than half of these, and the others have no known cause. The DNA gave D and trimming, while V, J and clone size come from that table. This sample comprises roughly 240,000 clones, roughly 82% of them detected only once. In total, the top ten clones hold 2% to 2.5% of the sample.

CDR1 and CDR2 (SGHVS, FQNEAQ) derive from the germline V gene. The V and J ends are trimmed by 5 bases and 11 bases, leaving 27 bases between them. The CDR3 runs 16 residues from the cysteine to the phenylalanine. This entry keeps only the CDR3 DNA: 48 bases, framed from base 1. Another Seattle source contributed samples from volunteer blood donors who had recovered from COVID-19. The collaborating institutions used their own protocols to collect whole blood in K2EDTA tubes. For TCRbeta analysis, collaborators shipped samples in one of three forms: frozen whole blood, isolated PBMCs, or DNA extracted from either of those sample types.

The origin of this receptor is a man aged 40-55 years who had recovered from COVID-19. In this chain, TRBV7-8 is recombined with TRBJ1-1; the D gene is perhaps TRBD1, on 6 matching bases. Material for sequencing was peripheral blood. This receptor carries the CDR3 CASSTRTGHKVGGAFF. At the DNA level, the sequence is TGTGCCAGCAGCACTCGGACGGGACACAAGGTCGGTGGGGCTTTCTTT.